The clone carrying this T cell receptor (beta chain) was seen a few times. Its antigen is not known. The data were taken from a study of cytomegalovirus exposure and HLA in healthy donors. Study-wide findings and caveats: Most subjects had HLA-A and HLA-B alleles reportedly predicted accurately by TCR beta sequences.

The PCR used 60 Vbeta and 13 Jbeta primers. Method: immunoSEQ multiplex PCR; TCRdb's copy keeps in-frame clones and lacks some. Of about 89,000 clones listed, approximately 89% were seen once; the top ten hold around a tenth. Germline-derived CDR1 and CDR2 are SGDLS and YYNGEE. With V trimmed by 4 bases and J by 3 bases, 8 bases remained unmatched. This CDR3 spans 17 amino acids. The sequenced sample consisted of PBMCs. The J gene is TRBJ2-2, the V gene TRBV9; 11 nucleotides match TRBD2. The TCR was taken from a young man in good health and CMV-seropositive. The CDR3 nucleotides read TGTGCCAGCAGCCACAATGTAGCGGGAGGGGACACCGGGGAGCTGTTTTTT. Its protein product is CASSHNVAGGDTGELFF.